What follows are 17 T cell receptor beta chains derived from one specimen sequenced in a study of cytomegalovirus exposure and HLA in healthy donors. This PCR relied on a set of 60 Vbeta primers and 13 Jbeta primers. Assay: immunoSEQ multiplex PCR; the TCRdb copy retains only in-frame clones and omits some. The sample lists about 160,000 clones, 60% to 85% seen once, with roughly 3.7% in the top ten. Sequencing was carried out using PBMCs. Source of these receptors: a man between 25 and 39 years old in good health and CMV-seropositive.

The rearrangement links TRBV7-9 to TRBJ2-3, with TRBD1 matching 9 bases. From germline, CDR1 is SEHNR and CDR2 FQNEAQ (reference sequence). Trimming cost V 4 bases and J 4 bases; bases outside gene matches: 12. This CDR3 has 17 residues. The CDR3 DNA is TGTGCCAGCAGCTCCCAAATAACAGGGGGCGGGTCAGATACGCAGTATTTT. It encodes CASSSQITGGGSDTQYF.

V is TRBV30 and J is TRBJ1-3; 10 nucleotides match TRBD1. This CDR3 has 14 residues. Looked up from germline, CDR1 is GTSNPN and CDR2 is SVGIG (reference sequence). Trimming cost V 5 bases and J 2 bases; bases outside gene matches: 3. Here the CDR3 DNA reads TGTGCCTGGGGGACAGGGGAGGCTGGAAACACCATATATTTT. It codes for CAWGTGEAGNTIYF.

V usage is TRBV5-1 and J usage is TRBJ1-6; TRBD1 aligns across 8 bases. CDR3 length: 15 amino acids. The J segment lost 7 bases and the V segment lost 5 bases, leaving 8 bases of the junction unmatched. Germline lookup yields CDR1 SGHRS and CDR2 YFSETQ. As DNA, the CDR3 is TGCGCCAGCAGTTACGCAGGGGGCCAGAATTCACCCCTCCACTTT. Amino acids: CASSYAGGQNSPLHF.

J is TRBJ1-4 and V is TRBV5-1; TRBD1 matches at 7 bases. The ends lost 5 bases at V and 5 bases at J; junction bases unmatched: 6. This CDR3 is 14 amino acids long. Germline CDR1 SGHRS, CDR2 YFSETQ. CDR3 nucleotide sequence: TGCGCCAGCAGAAAAGGGGGCGGGAATGAAAAACTGTTTTTT. Amino acid sequence: CASRKGGGNEKLFF. Combining the CDR3 with reference TRBV5-1 and TRBJ1-4 gives the whole variable domain KAGVTQTPRYLIKTRGQQVTLSCSPISGHRSVSWYQQTPGQGLQFLFEYFSETQRNKGNFPGRFSGRQFSNSRSEMNVSTLELGDSALYLCASRKGGGNEKLFFGSGTQLSVL.

The J gene is TRBJ2-5, the V gene TRBV29-1; D may be TRBD2 (6 bases). Per the germline V gene, CDR1 is SQVTM and CDR2 is ANQGSEA. The germline V and J ends were trimmed by 3 bases and 6 bases, with 8 bases remaining between them. This CDR3 spans 11 amino acids. The CDR3 DNA reads as TGCAGCGTTGAGGGGGGAAAGACCCAGTACTTC. Protein product: CSVEGGKTQYF. The complete variable domain, with remaining parts taken from reference TRBV29-1 and TRBJ2-5, reads SAVISQKPSRDICQRGTSLTIQCQVDSQVTMMFWYRQQPGQSLTLIATANQGSEATYESGFVIDKFPISRPNLTFSTLTVSNMSPEDSSIYLCSVEGGKTQYFGPGTRLLVL.

The chain uses TRBV5-1 and TRBJ2-7; 10 bases are a match to TRBD1. The J segment lost 1 base and the V segment lost 4 bases, leaving 5 bases of the junction unmatched. The CDR3 totals 15 residues. Looked up from germline, CDR1 is SGHRS and CDR2 is YFSETQ. This CDR3 reads CASSMRQGASYEQYF. DNA of the CDR3: TGCGCCAGCAGCATGAGACAGGGGGCTTCCTACGAGCAGTACTTC. The whole variable domain, filled in from reference TRBV5-1 and TRBJ2-7, reads KAGVTQTPRYLIKTRGQQVTLSCSPISGHRSVSWYQQTPGQGLQFLFEYFSETQRNKGNFPGRFSGRQFSNSRSEMNVSTLELGDSALYLCASSMRQGASYEQYFGPGTRLTVT.

The chain combines TRBV7-5 with TRBJ2-2; TRBD2, the table's D call, was not compared with the DNA. TRBV7-5 counts as a pseudogene. The CDR3 has 11 residues. This CDR3 reads CARSFCGELFF. The CDR3 DNA reads TGTGCCAGAAGCTTCTGCGGGGAGCTGTTTTTT.

The CDR3 coding sequence is TGTGCCAGCAGCTTAGAGGTCCGGGCCTACGAGCAGTACTTC. Its translation is CASSLEVRAYEQYF. The chain joins TRBV7-6 to TRBJ2-7; D gene unclear. Germline assignment: CDR1 SGHVS and CDR2 FNYEAQ. This CDR3 is built from 14 residues. The V end lost 1 base, the J end lost 2 bases, and 9 bases lay between the germline ends.

This clone appeared a few times. This chain connects TRBV4-1 to TRBJ2-3, with TRBD1 as a possible D gene (5 bases). CDR1 is MGHRA, CDR2 YSYEKL, per germline. This CDR3 spans 16 amino acids. V lost 0 bases to trimming and J lost 0 bases, with 10 bases between them. CDR3 sequence: CASSQEAGSSTDTQYF. CDR3 bases: TGCGCCAGCAGCCAAGAGGCAGGGTCTAGCACAGATACGCAGTATTTT.

In this sample, this clone turned up a few times. The sample has other DNA sequences that encode this CDR3 too. J is TRBJ2-5 and V is TRBV29-1, with a possible D match to TRBD2 (5 bases). The CDR3 length is 13 residues. Trimming removed 3 bases from V and 5 bases from J, with 13 bases in between. Germline values: CDR1 SQVTM, CDR2 ANQGSEA. The CDR3 spells CSVEVGRGETQYF. The CDR3 DNA reads as TGCAGCGTTGAGGTCGGACGAGGGGAGACCCAGTACTTC.

V is TRBV27 and J is TRBJ1-1; weak D call: TRBD1 (6 bases). V was cut by 3 bases and J by 0 bases, with 11 bases left in between. Germline CDR1 is MNHEY and CDR2 is SMNVEV (reference sequence). The CDR3 sequence is 15 residues long. CDR3 bases: TGTGCCAGCAGTTTCTTCGGGGGGCTGAACACTGAAGCTTTCTTT. Protein product: CASSFFGGLNTEAFF.

The chain recombines TRBV30 with TRBJ1-5; TRBD1 matches 8 bases. V was pared by 4 bases and J by 5 bases, with 7 bases of the junction left unmatched. Germline CDR1 and CDR2: GTSNPN and SVGIG (reference sequence). This CDR3 contains 14 residues. CDR3 bases: TGTGCCTGGACCGGACAGGGACGTTATCAGCCCCAGCATTTT. This encodes CAWTGQGRYQPQHF.

The chain is built from TRBV6-4 and TRBJ2-3; no reliable D call. Germline V lookup: CDR1 MRHNA, CDR2 SNTAGT. CDR3 length: 17 residues. Trimming shortened V by 0 bases and J by 3 bases, and 16 bases separated the two germline ends. Here the CDR3 reads CASSDSRVPRYTDTQYF. Here the CDR3 DNA reads TGTGCCAGCAGTGACTCACGAGTACCCCGGTATACAGATACGCAGTATTTT.

The chain links TRBV5-1 to TRBJ2-7; weak D call: TRBD2 (6 bases). Trimming removed 7 bases from V and 3 bases from J, with 20 bases in between. Germline CDR1 and CDR2: SGHRS and YFSETQ. CDR3 size: 15 residues. CDR3 DNA sequence: TGCGCCAGCCAACCCGCCGGGGGACGATTCTACGAGCAGTACTTC. Its protein product is CASQPAGGRFYEQYF.

The V gene is TRBV5-6, the J gene TRBJ2-7, with a tentative D call TRBD1 (6 bases). From germline, CDR1 is SGHDT and CDR2 YYEEEE. With 4 bases removed from V and 7 bases from J, the gap between germline ends came to 21 bases. CDR3 length equals 15 residues. Written as DNA, the CDR3 is TGTGCCAGCAGCGTGGTTGCCAGGGGCCCGCTTGAGCAGTACTTC. This translates into CASSVVARGPLEQYF.

The gene calls are TRBV9 and TRBJ2-5, with 7 bases fitting TRBD2. The CDR3 totals 14 residues. V shed 3 bases and J 1 base; nucleotides not matched to a gene: 3. Germline V CDR1 and CDR2: SGDLS, YYNGEE. The CDR3 DNA follows: TGTGCCAGCAGCGGGCCGGGGGGCCAAGAGACCCAGTACTTC. It translates to CASSGPGGQETQYF. Complete variable domain (other parts from reference TRBV9 and TRBJ2-5): DSGVTQTPKHLITATGQRVTLRCSPRSGDLSVYWYQQSLDQGLQFLIQYYNGEERAKGNILERFSAQQFPDLHSELNLSSLELGDSALYFCASSGPGGQETQYFGPGTRLLVL.

The rearrangement uses TRBV19 and TRBJ2-7; TRBD1 matches at 9 bases. After removal of 2 bases from V and 5 bases from J, the junction contained 10 bases not matched to a gene. Germline lookup yields CDR1 LNHDA and CDR2 SQIVND (reference sequence). CDR3 size: 16 residues. The CDR3 bases are TGTGCCAGTAGTATAAATCCGGGGACAGGGAGCCACGAGCAGTACTTC. This encodes CASSINPGTGSHEQYF.